One sample yielded the 3 T cell receptor beta chains listed below, sequenced in a study of response to subunit inactivated influenza vaccine. TCRdb recomputed calls from the RT-PCR reads with MiXCR, one row per CDR3 protein. The table has 550,000 to 800,000 distinct CDR3 sequences, around 13% seen once; the top ten hold less than 7%. This material consisted of PBMCs from blood, taken 14 days before vaccination. The receptors here all came from a man in his fifties who received an inactivated influenza vaccine.

V usage is TRBV7-8 and J usage is TRBJ2-2; tentatively, D is TRBD2 (7 bases). Looked up from germline, CDR1 is SGHVS and CDR2 is FQNEAQ. Trimming cost V 8 bases and J 6 bases, with 22 bases left between them. This CDR3 has 16 residues. CDR3 DNA: TGTGCCAGCCGCGAGGGGGGGCCACGGCGTCCCGGGGAGCTGTTTTTT. It is translated as CASREGGPRRPGELFF. Together with reference TRBV7-8 and TRBJ2-2, the CDR3 gives the full variable domain: GAGVSQSPRYKVAKRGQDVALRCDPISGHVSLFWYQQALGQGPEFLTYFQNEAQLDKSGLPSDRFFAERPEGSVSTLKIQRTQQEDSAVYLCASREGGPRRPGELFFGEGSRLTVL.

The rearrangement uses TRBV7-8 and TRBJ2-5, with D possibly TRBD1 on 5 matching bases. CDR1 and CDR2 from the germline V gene are SGHVS and FQNEAQ. V lost 0 bases and J 1 base, leaving 6 bases between the germline ends. The CDR3 is made up of 14 amino acids. The CDR3 is CASSLARAQETQYF. The CDR3 DNA sequence: TGTGCCAGCAGCTTAGCCAGGGCCCAAGAGACCCAGTACTTC.

The V call is TRBV24-1, the J call TRBJ2-7; TRBD1 is a possible D gene (6 bases). The CDR3 runs to 13 residues. Per germline, CDR1 KGHDR and CDR2 SFDVKD. The ends were cut back, 2 bases at V and 6 bases at J, with 10 bases in the middle. CDR3 DNA sequence: TGTGCCACCAGTGATTGGACAGCGTTCGAGCAGTACTTC. Its protein is CATSDWTAFEQYF.